The sequence of this T cell receptor beta chain was determined in a study of Graves' ophthalmopathy and Graves' hyperthyroidism. Study as a whole: Peripheral blood sampling occurred at initial diagnosis, before any treatment.

Trimming took off 7 bases at V and 2 bases at J, with 8 bases between the two ends. The CDR3 sequence is 12 residues long. Germline CDR1 and CDR2: MNHNS and SASEGT. From RNA, the CDR3 regions of TCR beta chains were amplified and sequenced. In the first round, RT-PCR was carried out with HTBI primers, and a multiplex PCR formed the second round. TCRdb analysed the multiplex PCR reads with MiXCR anew, one entry per CDR3 protein. This table has around 470,000 distinct CDR3 sequences, approximately 14% appearing once. This clonotype was seen ten or more times. What it binds is not known. The study's findings and limits: For separating ophthalmopathy from stable hyperthyroidism, a 13-signature model gave 87.88% sensitivity and 75% to 83% specificity.

The genes are TRBV6-1 and TRBJ2-5; D may be TRBD1 (5 bases). This clonotype was sampled from a woman under 40 with Graves' ophthalmopathy. Material for sequencing was blood. For the CDR3, the DNA is TGTGCCAGCACAGGGCTTCAAGAGACCCAGTACTTC. The encoded protein is CASTGLQETQYF.